The subject of this entry is one TCR beta chain. Which antigen it targets is not known. The input lacks base qualities; no much larger clone sits a single base away. The record originates from a study of T cell responses to AZD1222 COVID-19 vaccine (dated by TCRdb to the early 2020s). Broadly, across the study: Because spike-specific TCR depth and breadth did not differ between the two schedules, AZD1222 recipients who got a second dose at roughly 4 weeks were pooled with those who got a second dose at roughly 12 weeks. TCR sequencing was performed for about 240 trial participants, of whom about 200 were given two doses of AZD1222 and approximately 26 were given two doses of MenACWY control vaccine. Enrollment into the trials was organized by age into subgroups of 18-55, 56-69 and 70-plus years, and those subgroups contained about 160, 30 and 59 TCR-sequenced participants, respectively. Results and caveats for the whole study, not just this receptor: After two AZD1222 doses, spike-specific TCR breadth and depth were significantly higher than at day 0 and than in MenACWY recipients. Participants were mostly white British, with more females than males. The authors suggested clonal diversity may have been underestimated. Epitopes outside the regions mutated in the B.1.351 and B.1.1.7 variants were reportedly recognized by nearly half of the unique spike-specific TCRs. In the small 56-69-year group, the increase in depth fell short of significance, most likely because of low power. No day 14 peak-response samples were available, so repertoires were characterized only after the peak T cell response. Conclusions about previously exposed vaccinees are limited because only five to seven AZD1222 recipients were SARS-CoV-2 seropositive at baseline. The vaccine-associated CD4 TCRs covered the entire spike protein, and the dominant responses fell in regions 160-218 and 743-854.

The CDR3 regions of human TCRbeta chains were subjected to immunosequencing. The original pipeline was this. Repertoire TCRs were matched against a reference library of SARS-CoV-2-specific TCRs generated with the MIRA antigen-specificity platform. Breadth was defined as the fraction of unique TCRs that were SARS-CoV-2-associated. Depth was defined as the fraction of total T cells that were SARS-CoV-2-associated. Using the MIRA data, every spike-specific TCR was mapped to the spike region that the TCR reacted to and assigned to either a CD4 or a CD8 class. Log10-transformed breadth and depth values were compared by one-way ANOVA with Sidak's multiple comparisons tests. TCRdb holds this immuneACCESS table with in-frame rearrangements only. Some clones are missing; in checked studies, unresolved V genes explain under half, and the rest has no known cause. V, J and clone size reflect that table, while D and trimming were determined from the DNA. The sample contains tens of thousands of clones, more than 70% of them found a single time. The ten largest make up around 21% of the sample.

The label giving this sample's time point can be read as: baseline before first vaccination. The vaccinee samples were drawn from two UK trials, COV001 and COV002, one of which was a single-blind randomized controlled phase 2/3 trial testing AZD1222 (ChAdOx1 nCoV-19) in healthy adults. Trial participant PBMC samples were collected at day 0 and day 28 after the second dose for TCRbeta chain sequencing. The sequence came from an adult in good health. The sequences come from peripheral blood, collected on day 0 of AZD1222 vaccination.

Read as DNA, the sequence is TGTGCCTATATGGGGGGATCAGCCTACGAGCAGTACTTC. Protein translation: CAYMGGSAYEQYF. The sequence is built from TRBV30 and TRBJ2-7; matching of 6 bases hints at TRBD2 as the D gene. Including cysteine and phenylalanine, the CDR3 has 13 amino acids. Of all the DNA, just the CDR3 is kept, 39 bases in frame from base 1. CDR1 GTSNPN and CDR2 SVGIG are derived from the germline V gene (reference sequence). The V end loses 7 bases and the J end loses 2 bases, and a stretch of 15 bases separates them.